This T cell receptor (beta chain) was captured in a study of low-dose radiotherapy and immunotherapy resistance in tumors (dated by TCRdb to about 2022). A note on the overall study: In Cohort 1, each fraction delivered 0.5 Gy every 2 weeks, and the prescribed total PTV dose was 6.5 Gy. Patients in Cohort 2 were given 1 Gy per fraction every two weeks, for a total of 13 Gy across 26 weeks. Nivolumab and ipilimumab were both given intravenously, with nivolumab at a 240 mg flat dose every two weeks and ipilimumab at 1 mg/kg every six weeks. Cyclophosphamide 200 mg/m2 was administered intravenously every two weeks, one day before each radiation and immunotherapy administration. Starting on cycle 1 day 1, patients took 300 mg of aspirin by mouth once a day for four cycles. Randomization of trial participants into treatment groups was not performed. Eight patients were included in the translational analysis: three from the first dose cohort and the first five from the second dose cohort.

The time point label, read with the paper, signifies: before trial treatment. The donors came from RACIN, which was a single-arm phase I dose-escalation trial that paired nivolumab and ipilimumab with aspirin, low-dose cyclophosphamide and low-dose radiotherapy. Eligible patients had advanced, TIL-negative solid tumors. Points on this clonotype: Its binding antigen is unknown. Per-nucleotide qualities are absent, and no much larger clonotype sits a single base away.

Sequences MNHNS (CDR1) and SASEGT (CDR2) are obtained from the germline V gene. V is cut by 8 bases and J by 7 bases, and the space between the germline ends is 21 bases. Including the terminal cysteine and phenylalanine, the CDR3 comprises 14 residues. Only the CDR3 part of the read is kept: 42 bases, read in frame from the first base. These reads were obtained on an Illumina HiSeq 2500. Superscript III and a set of TRAV- and TRBV-specific primers were used to synthesize first-strand cDNA, so that both TCRalpha and TCRbeta chains were covered. TCRs were amplified for 20 to 25 PCR cycles with Phusion, using a constant-region primer paired with the adapter attached to the V primers. Isolated mRNA was amplified with the MessageAmp II aRNA Amplification Kit, using an approximately 16-hour in vitro transcription at 37°C. The Dynabeads mRNA DIRECT Purification Kit was used to isolate the mRNA for TCR sequencing. A second roughly 23-cycle Phusion PCR added indexed Illumina adapters, and products were purified with AMPure XP beads. For the original study's pipeline: Custom Perl scripts were used to pool TCR sequences that encoded the same protein, to remove out-of-frame sequences, and to calculate the abundance of each clonotype. Any TCR sequence supported by only a single read was excluded from analysis. Shannon entropy, Gini index, clonality, richness, and the frequency of TCRs shared between repertoires were included as repertoire metrics. In-frame beta chains were kept once TCRdb had trimmed the public reads at Q25 with fastp and called clones with MiXCR. All rows with the same CDR3 protein become a single entry with the most common DNA and genes. The V and J calls come from TCRdb's annotation, not from the publication. The table for this sample lists fewer than 90,000 distinct CDR3 sequences; around a third of them were counted only once. The ten largest clones take up around 10% of the sample.

The specimen was PBMCs, collected before treatment. This chain joins TRBV6-1 to TRBJ2-7; 5 matching bases give a weak D call of TRBD2. The sequence derives from a female donor with ovarian cancer. The DNA reads TGTGCCAGCCAACTCGAGCGGACCATGGAGGAGCAGTACTTC. Translated, it reads CASQLERTMEEQYF.